This TCR beta chain was sequenced during a study of blood T cell repertoires in COVID-19. Overall study: Sources were T cells, B-cell-depleted T cells, or PBMCs; the material itself was cDNA or gDNA.

TCRdb's table, derived via immunoSEQ multiplex PCR, lists solely in-frame clones and lacks some. The sample has fewer than 200,000 clones, about 90% seen once. Participants, about 18 to 100 years old, spanned 25 or so US areas. Participants had their cohort set by participant-reported clinical history. There are 14 residues in the CDR3. V was pared by 5 bases and J by 8 bases, with 9 bases of the junction left unmatched. Germline V lookup: CDR1 MDHEN, CDR2 SYDVKM. This clonotype was obtained from a woman aged 18-30 years who had recovered from COVID-19. The gene calls are TRBV28 and TRBJ2-4, with 7 bases aligning to TRBD2. The sequencing input was PBMCs or T cells enriched from blood (not recorded which). This chain's CDR3 is CASSVTQGGDIQYF. The CDR3 DNA follows: TGTGCCAGCAGTGTCACGCAGGGAGGGGACATTCAGTACTTC.